A single sample is the source of the 22 T cell receptor beta chains below, sequenced in a study of spatial heterogeneity in lung cancer. MiXCR was run by TCRdb on the 5' RACE reads, yielding one entry per CDR3 protein. The sample lists just over 70,000 distinct CDR3 sequences, around 9.3% occurring once. The time point was: blood at routine non-recurrence follow-up after resection. The sample was PBMCs, taken at follow-up. The source is a female donor with early-stage non-small cell lung cancer.

This clonotype was observed a handful of times. The chain combines TRBV25-1 with TRBJ2-1; tentative D call: TRBD1 (7 bases). V was cut by 1 base and J by 5 bases, with 18 bases left in between. The length of the CDR3 is 17 residues. CDR1 is MGHDK and CDR2 is SYGVNS in the germline V gene. CDR3 in amino acids: CASSELSSEGANNEQFF. In nucleotides, the CDR3 is TGTGCCAGCAGTGAATTAAGTTCGGAGGGGGCTAACAATGAGCAGTTCTTC.

This clonotype was counted many times. The J gene is TRBJ1-4, the V gene TRBV12-3 or TRBV12-4, with a possible D match to TRBD1 (5 bases). The CDR3 loop spans 13 amino acids. V lost 2 bases to trimming and J lost 14 bases, with 15 bases between them. CDR3 nucleotide sequence: TGTGCCAGCAGTTTAATCTCCAGGGCGCTTCTGTTTTTT. Translating gives CASSLISRALLFF.

This clonotype appeared a few times. The chain recombines TRBV18 with TRBJ2-7; D unclear. CDR1 is KGHSH and CDR2 is LQKENI in the germline V gene. Trimming removed 5 bases from V and 6 bases from J, with 20 bases in between. This CDR3 has 15 residues. This chain's CDR3 is CASSATSERLAEQYF. The CDR3 bases are TGTGCCAGCTCAGCAACATCAGAACGCTTGGCCGAGCAGTACTTC. The full variable domain, with the rest looked up from reference TRBV18 and TRBJ2-7, is NAGVMQNPRHLVRRRGQEARLRCSPMKGHSHVYWYRQLPEEGLKFMVYLQKENIIDESGMPKERFSAEFPKEGPSILRIQQVVRGDSAAYFCASSATSERLAEQYFGPGTRLTVT.

This clonotype was seen ten or more times. V gene TRBV5-1 combines with J gene TRBJ2-3, with D hard to call. The V and J ends lost 0 bases and 6 bases respectively, with 8 bases between them. Per the germline V gene, CDR1 is SGHRS and CDR2 is YFSETQ. The CDR3 is 13 residues long. CDR3 DNA: TGCGCCAGCAGCTTGGGGTCTGGGGATACGCAGTATTTT. It codes for CASSLGSGDTQYF.

This clonotype was seen at least ten times. This chain joins TRBV4-2 and TRBJ2-3; TRBD2 agrees at 7 bases. Germline-derived CDR1 and CDR2 are LGHNA and YNFKEQ. The CDR3 runs 16 residues. V lost 5 bases and J lost 0; bases outside the gene matches: 8. DNA for the CDR3: TGTGCCAGCAGCAAGGCTAGCGGAACTAGCACAGATACGCAGTATTTT. Its protein is CASSKASGTSTDTQYF.

This clonotype showed up many times. V usage is TRBV20-1 and J usage is TRBJ1-1; D gene unclear. Germline CDR1 is DFQATT and CDR2 is SNEGSKA (reference sequence). V dropped 5 bases and J dropped 5 bases, with 12 bases sitting between them. CDR3 length: 12 amino acids. DNA of the CDR3: TGCAGTGCTTCCCCCCAAGGAACTGAAGCTTTCTTT. Translating it yields CSASPQGTEAFF.

This clonotype has only a few counts. The V gene is TRBV4-2, the J gene TRBJ1-3; D is perhaps TRBD1 (5 bases). CDR1 LGHNA and CDR2 YNFKEQ come from the germline V gene. This CDR3 spans 17 amino acids. Trimming took off 7 bases at V and 0 bases at J, with 19 bases between the two ends. The CDR3 protein is CASTPQGGANSGNTIYF. The CDR3 DNA follows: TGTGCCAGCACCCCGCAGGGAGGGGCGAACTCTGGAAACACCATATATTTT.

This clonotype was picked up a small number of times. One end of the junction fails to match germline, which may point to a read error. The V gene is TRBV6-5, the J gene TRBJ1-2, with D hard to call. Germline V gives CDR1 MNHEY, CDR2 SVGAGI. The CDR3 has 12 amino acids. DNA for the CDR3: TGTGCCAGCAGTAACTCGAGATTTGGCTACACCTTC. This translates into CASSNSRFGYTF.

This clonotype has just a few counts. V and J are TRBV28 and TRBJ2-5; D is ambiguous. The CDR3 is made up of 14 amino acids. Germline V CDR1 and CDR2: MDHEN, SYDVKM. Trimming stripped 3 bases from V and 2 bases from J, with 10 bases between. In DNA form, the CDR3 reads TGTGCCAGCAGTTTCTCGCGCACTCAAGAGACCCAGTACTTC. It yields the protein CASSFSRTQETQYF.

This clonotype was detected many times. This chain connects TRBV14 to TRBJ2-5; D is possibly TRBD2 (5 bases). Trimming took off 0 bases at V and 8 bases at J, with 10 bases between the two ends. Germline lookup yields CDR1 SGHDN and CDR2 FVKESK. This CDR3 has 13 residues. The CDR3 DNA is TGTGCCAGCAGCCAAGAAGCGGATAGAACCCAGTACTTC. Amino acid sequence: CASSQEADRTQYF.

The chain links TRBV10-3 to TRBJ1-2; weak D call: TRBD1 (5 bases). Trimming took 8 bases from V and 4 from J, leaving 14 bases between them. Germline CDR1 is ENHRY and CDR2 is SYGVKD. The CDR3 loop spans 13 amino acids. Written as DNA, the CDR3 is TGTGCCATCGGGGACGGTGCTTCCTATGGCTACACCTTC. The encoded protein is CAIGDGASYGYTF.

The chain has TRBV5-1 and TRBJ2-1, with D possibly matching TRBD1 (6 bases). Germline assignment: CDR1 SGHRS and CDR2 YFSETQ. This CDR3 spans 15 amino acids. Trimming cost V 6 bases and J 5 bases, with 18 bases left between them. CDR3: CASTPVKQGNNEQFF. In nucleotides, the CDR3 is TGCGCCAGCACGCCGGTCAAACAGGGAAACAATGAGCAGTTCTTC. The variable domain in full, completed from reference TRBV5-1 and TRBJ2-1, reads KAGVTQTPRYLIKTRGQQVTLSCSPISGHRSVSWYQQTPGQGLQFLFEYFSETQRNKGNFPGRFSGRQFSNSRSEMNVSTLELGDSALYLCASTPVKQGNNEQFFGPGTRLTVL.

The rearrangement links TRBV5-5 to TRBJ2-7; maybe TRBD1 (6 bases). Germline V gene sequence: CDR1 SGHKS, CDR2 YYEKEE (reference sequence). The CDR3 has 15 residues. Trimming removed 3 bases at V and 3 bases at J, with 16 bases between. DNA of the CDR3: TGTGCCAGCAGCTCCCGGGACACCCACTTCTACGAGCAGTACTTC. Protein: CASSSRDTHFYEQYF.

This clonotype was recorded at least ten times. The V and J genes are TRBV28 and TRBJ1-2; 7 bases are a match to TRBD1. The germline V gene encodes CDR1 MDHEN and CDR2 SYDVKM. Unmatched junction bases numbered 9, after V lost 4 bases and J lost 4 bases. The CDR3 sequence is 15 residues long. As DNA, the CDR3 is TGTGCCAGCAGTTCACCTAGGGGGCGCATCTATGGCTACACCTTC. Residues: CASSSPRGRIYGYTF.

This clonotype was observed many times. The chain uses TRBV6-6 and TRBJ2-7; D tentatively fits TRBD1 or TRBD2 (5 bases each). CDR1 is MNHNY and CDR2 is SVGAGI in the germline V gene (reference sequence). V dropped 6 bases and J dropped 6 bases, with 15 bases sitting between them. The CDR3 extends over 13 amino acids. The CDR3 nucleotides are TGTGCCAGCAGCCTCGTGAGGGGCGGCGAGCAGTACTTC. Residues: CASSLVRGGEQYF.

This clonotype appeared many times. V and J are TRBV19 and TRBJ1-5; D possibly corresponds to TRBD1 (5 bases). From germline, CDR1 is LNHDA and CDR2 SQIVND (reference sequence). CDR3 length: 16 residues. V lost 5 bases and J lost 2, with 16 bases in between. CDR3 in amino acids: CASSLPGPVGNQPQHF. CDR3 sequence (DNA): TGTGCCAGTAGTCTCCCGGGACCCGTTGGCAATCAGCCCCAGCATTTT.

This clonotype occurred many times. Here the CDR3 DNA reads TGCGCCAGCAGCTTCGAGCGGGTGGGTGAGCAGTTCTTC. Translating it yields CASSFERVGEQFF. The chain joins TRBV5-1 to TRBJ2-1, with D tentatively TRBD2 (6 bases). The CDR3 is 13 amino acids. CDR1 and CDR2 (germline): SGHRS, YFSETQ. Trimming removed 2 bases at V and 9 bases at J, with 12 bases between.

This clonotype was counted only a few times. The rearrangement links TRBV20-1 to TRBJ2-5, with D unclear. The CDR3 contains 11 residues. CDR1 and CDR2 (germline): DFQATT, SNEGSKA (reference sequence). Trimming shortened V by 6 bases and J by 5 bases, and 10 bases separated the two germline ends. This CDR3 reads CSAPARETQYF. CDR3 in DNA: TGCAGTGCCCCAGCCCGGGAGACCCAGTACTTC.

This chain links TRBV14 with TRBJ2-7; D possibly corresponds to TRBD1 (6 bases). The CDR3 is 13 residues long. Trimming stripped 7 bases from V and 0 bases from J, with 10 bases between. The germline gives CDR1 SGHDN, CDR2 FVKESK. The CDR3: CASTRGNSYEQYF. The CDR3 nucleotides are TGTGCCAGCACAAGGGGGAACTCCTACGAGCAGTACTTC. The full variable domain, in which reference TRBV14 and TRBJ2-7 provide the parts outside the CDR3, is EAGVTQFPSHSVIEKGQTVTLRCDPISGHDNLYWYRRVMGKEIKFLLHFVKESKQDESGMPNNRFLAERTGGTYSTLKVQPAELEDSGVYFCASTRGNSYEQYFGPGTRLTVT.

On this clonotype itself: A much more abundant neighbour one base away suggests this may be a read error. The rearrangement links TRBV7-3 to TRBJ2-1; 8 nucleotides agree with TRBD2. The germline gives CDR1 SGHTA, CDR2 FQGTGA. CDR3 length equals 17 residues. In nucleotides, the CDR3 is TGTGCCAGCAGCCTCCAAGTAAGCGGGGGTACCTACAATGAGCACTTCTTC. Encoded protein: CASSLQVSGGTYNEHFF.

The chain combines TRBV7-3 with TRBJ2-3; D might be TRBD1 or TRBD2, each matching 5 bases. Germline V gene sequence: CDR1 SGHTA, CDR2 FQGTGA. The CDR3 loop spans 18 amino acids. V was shortened by 3 bases and J by 0 bases, with 19 bases between the two germline ends. DNA for the CDR3: TGTGCCAGCAGCTTGGGGCATGGGGGTGCGTCTAGCACAGATACGCAGTATTTT. Translated: CASSLGHGGASSTDTQYF.

This clonotype was seen many times. The rearrangement links TRBV6-1 to TRBJ1-5; D ambiguous. The V and J ends lost 6 bases and 9 bases respectively, with 12 bases between them. Germline CDR1 MNHNS, CDR2 SASEGT. This CDR3 spans 12 amino acids. CDR3 amino acids: CASRPDDGPQHF. The CDR3 DNA sequence: TGTGCCAGCAGGCCGGACGATGGGCCCCAGCATTTT.